This TCR beta chain emerged from a study of blood T cell repertoires in COVID-19. In the study overall: The study drew acute and convalescent COVID-19 samples from the United States, Italy and Spain. Nucleic acid was either cDNA or gDNA, and it came from T cells, B-cell-depleted T cells, or PBMCs.

The Seattle patients joined while their infection was active and were tracked longitudinally afterward. Measured with immunoSEQ multiplex PCR; TCRdb has only the in-frame clones, and not every one. The data show some 260,000 clones, about 87% seen once. Per germline, CDR1 SGDLS and CDR2 YYNGEE. The CDR3 extends over 15 amino acids. The J segment lost 8 bases and the V segment lost 4 bases, leaving 8 bases of the junction unmatched. The source material was peripheral blood. This rearrangement joins TRBV9 to TRBJ2-1, with TRBD2 identical over 11 bases. The TCR sequence derives from a woman aged 25 to 39 with COVID-19, enrolled during active disease. The CDR3 region has the DNA TGTGCCAGCAGCCCAGCAGTACTAGCGGGGGATGAGCAGTTCTTC. Protein product: CASSPAVLAGDEQFF.